One sample yielded the 5 T cell receptor beta chains listed below, sequenced in a study of T cells after yellow fever vaccination. TCRdb analysed the 5' RACE reads with MiXCR anew, one entry per CDR3 protein. The sample consists of a few hundred thousand distinct CDR3 sequences, about 15% of them appearing once. The sequences come from PBMCs, collected 5 to 6 days after the first yellow fever vaccination. These receptors were collected from a man younger than 35 who received the YFV17D yellow fever vaccine.

The V call is TRBV9, the J call TRBJ1-6; D call uncertain. This CDR3 has 15 amino acids. Between the trimmed V and J ends, which lost 4 bases and 8 bases, there was a span of 16 bases. Germline loops: CDR1 SGDLS, CDR2 YYNGEE. CDR3 region: CASSSTTGGDSPLHF. In DNA, the CDR3 is TGTGCCAGCAGCTCCACGACGGGCGGGGATTCACCCCTCCACTTT.

The chain recombines TRBV5-1 with TRBJ1-2; D unresolved. Looked up from germline, CDR1 is SGHRS and CDR2 is YFSETQ. This CDR3 contains 13 residues. Trimming left V 3 bases short and J 3 bases short, with 9 bases between. The CDR3 nucleotides are TGCGCCAGCAGCTCTGACGGGGACTATGGCTACACCTTC. Translated, it gives CASSSDGDYGYTF.

This clonotype showed up just a few times. V usage is TRBV20-1 and J usage is TRBJ2-4, with D possibly TRBD2 on 5 matching bases. The V end lost 6 bases, the J end lost 3 bases, and 15 bases lay between the germline ends. The CDR3 covers 14 residues. Germline V CDR1 and CDR2: DFQATT, SNEGSKA (reference sequence). CDR3 DNA: TGCAGTGCCCGGTCCCTTCGGGGCAAAAACATTCAGTACTTC. Residues: CSARSLRGKNIQYF.

V is TRBV15 and J is TRBJ1-2, with 7 nucleotides matching TRBD1. Per germline, CDR1 LNHNV and CDR2 YYDKDF (reference sequence). The CDR3 covers 15 residues. The V and J ends lost 5 bases and 8 bases, in that order; junction bases with no gene match: 14. CDR3 nucleotides: TGTGCCACCAGCCCCGACCTTCGCCAGGGGGGCGGCTACACCTTC. Amino acid sequence: CATSPDLRQGGGYTF.

The chain links TRBV30 to TRBJ2-5; D is uncertain. The CDR3 is made up of 13 amino acids. V was pared by 4 bases and J by 2 bases, with 11 bases between. From germline, CDR1 is GTSNPN and CDR2 SVGIG (reference sequence). CDR3 bases: TGTGCCTGGACAGGACGGATACAAGAGACCCAGTACTTC. Translation gives CAWTGRIQETQYF.